Listed below are T cell receptor beta chains from one sample, sequenced in a study of blood T cell repertoires in COVID-19. Here immunoSEQ multiplex PCR was the method, and the copy in TCRdb shows in-frame clones only, minus some. Of about 42,000 clones listed, 70% to 90% are singletons. The sequenced sample consisted of peripheral blood. The receptors derive from a human donor in a cohort sampled during active COVID-19. Both conserved end residues are part of each CDR3. The D gene is left open where the match is weak. Part of the rows lack a size; the others show once, few, many or a class for expanded clones.

CDR3nt | CDR3aa | j_gene | v_gene | abundance | d_gene
TGTGCCAGCAGCCGAAACTCCGGGGACAGGTACTACGAGCAGTACTTC | CASSRNSGDRYYEQYF | TRBJ2-7 | TRBV4-2 | . | TRBD1
TGCGCCAGCACCCTGACAGAAGGTGAGCAGTTCTTC | CASTLTEGEQFF | TRBJ2-1 | TRBV5-1 | . | .
TGTGCCAGCAGCTTGACTAGCGGGAGGGTTGGTGAGCAGTTCTTC | CASSLTSGRVGEQFF | TRBJ2-1 | TRBV7-9 | . | TRBD2
TGTGCCAGCACACTAGGGGGTCAATGGCTCCAAGAGACCCAGTACTTC | CASTLGGQWLQETQYF | TRBJ2-5 | TRBV6-6 | . | .
TGCGCCAGCAGCCTTGACAGCGGGGATCGCGAGCAGTACTTC | CASSLDSGDREQYF | TRBJ2-7 | TRBV5-1 | . | TRBD2
TGTGCCAGCACCCCGGGGGGGGGAACAACTAATGAAAAACTGTTTTTT | CASTPGGGTTNEKLFF | TRBJ1-4 | TRBV7-9 | . | .
TGTGCCAGCAGCTCTGGGGGCGGGTTCTACGAGCAGTACTTC | CASSSGGGFYEQYF | TRBJ2-7 | TRBV11-3 | . | .
TGTGCCAGTAGTATTTCCCCAGGGGAAGGGTATGGCTACACCTTC | CASSISPGEGYGYTF | TRBJ1-2 | TRBV19 | . | .
TGTGCCAGCAGCCAAGGGGGACAGGGGTCCAACTATGGCTACACCTTC | CASSQGGQGSNYGYTF | TRBJ1-2 | TRBV4-2 | medium-sized | TRBD1
TGCGCCAGCAGCCCCGGTGACAGGTTAAAGCAGTTCTTC | CASSPGDRLKQFF | TRBJ2-1 | TRBV4-3 | . | .
TGTGCCAGTAGTATAGTTGCCAGGGCAATGGCTGAAGCTTTCTTT | CASSIVARAMAEAFF | TRBJ1-1 | TRBV19 | . | .
TGTGCCAGCAGCCCCGGAGCCAATCAGCCCCAGCATTTT | CASSPGANQPQHF | TRBJ1-5 | TRBV7-2 | . | .
TGTGCCAGCACCAAACAGGGGCTGGGGGCGCAGTATGGCTACACCTTC | CASTKQGLGAQYGYTF | TRBJ1-2 | TRBV5-8 | . | TRBD1
TGTGCCAGTAGTAGACAGTTCGACACTGAAGCTTTCTTT | CASSRQFDTEAFF | TRBJ1-1 | TRBV19 | few | .
TGTGCCAGCTCACCACCTAGGGGAGAGACCCAGTACTTC | CASSPPRGETQYF | TRBJ2-5 | TRBV18 | . | .
TGTGCCAGTAGTATGGGGACTAGCGGTCTCAATGAGCAGTTCTTC | CASSMGTSGLNEQFF | TRBJ2-1 | TRBV19 | . | TRBD2
TGTGCCAGCAGTGACCGGGGGGCCCACACAGATACGCAGTATTTT | CASSDRGAHTDTQYF | TRBJ2-3 | TRBV2 | . | .
TGCGCCAGCCCCAGGACGGGACAGAACTCCTACGAGCAGTACTTC | CASPRTGQNSYEQYF | TRBJ2-7 | TRBV23-1 | . | TRBD1